Below, 9 T cell receptor beta chains from the same sample are listed, as sequenced in a study of cytomegalovirus exposure and HLA in healthy donors. With 60 Vbeta and 13 Jbeta primers, the PCR was carried out. The table came from immunoSEQ multiplex PCR; TCRdb's copy has only in-frame clones and leaves some out. The repertoire includes under 200,000 clones, 79% of them detected once, and 0.69% sits in the top ten. Material: PBMCs. Receptors originate from a woman aged 40 to 50 in good health and CMV-seronegative.

The V gene is TRBV7-8, the J gene TRBJ1-2; D gene unclear. CDR1 and CDR2 (germline): SGHVS, FQNEAQ. The CDR3 covers 16 residues. V gave up 3 bases and J gave up 4 bases, with 18 bases separating them. The CDR3 nucleotides read TGTGCCAGCAGCTTTACGCCGGGAGCACGGTCCTATGGCTACACCTTC. It yields the protein CASSFTPGARSYGYTF.

V usage is TRBV30 and J usage is TRBJ2-5; no clear D. The CDR3 contains 12 residues. CDR1 and CDR2 from the germline V gene are GTSNPN and SVGIG (reference sequence). The germline V and J ends were trimmed by 1 base and 5 bases, with 8 bases remaining between them. CDR3 amino acids: CAWSAGRETQYF. As DNA, the CDR3 is TGTGCCTGGAGTGCAGGCCGGGAGACCCAGTACTTC.

The V call is TRBV6-6, the J call TRBJ2-5; TRBD1 aligns across 8 bases. CDR1 is MNHNY and CDR2 is SVGAGI in the germline V gene (reference sequence). V shed 6 bases, J shed 9 bases, and the junction held 6 bases outside the gene matches. This CDR3 spans 12 amino acids. CDR3 residues: CASRTGDRAQYF. CDR3 bases: TGTGCCAGCAGGACAGGGGATAGGGCCCAGTACTTC.

V gene TRBV7-6 combines with J gene TRBJ2-3; 7 bases align to TRBD2. The CDR3 contains 12 residues. In germline, CDR1 is SGHVS, CDR2 FNYEAQ. V gave up 3 bases and J gave up 9 bases; unmatched junction bases: 3. The CDR3 region is CASSLSSGTQYF. Here the CDR3 DNA reads TGTGCCAGCAGCTTGAGTAGCGGGACGCAGTATTTT.

The chain combines TRBV27 with TRBJ1-2, with TRBD1 matching over 10 bases. V shed 7 bases, J shed 7 bases, and the junction held 12 bases outside the gene matches. The CDR3 contains 15 residues. CDR1 and CDR2 from the germline V gene are MNHEY and SMNVEV (reference sequence). The CDR3 region has the DNA TGTGCCAGCACCGACTCGGGACAGGGGATCCTTGGCTACACCTTC. This sequence encodes CASTDSGQGILGYTF.

The chain has TRBV9 and TRBJ2-3, with 7 bases that match TRBD2. Germline V CDR1 and CDR2: SGDLS, YYNGEE. V lost 0 bases, J lost 1 base, and 5 bases stayed unmatched. The CDR3 covers 16 residues. CDR3: CASSVGAGAGTDTQYF. The CDR3 DNA is TGTGCCAGCAGCGTAGGGGCGGGAGCTGGCACAGATACGCAGTATTTT.

This clone was seen a few times. The chain has TRBV10-3 and TRBJ2-1; D is perhaps TRBD2 (5 bases). This CDR3 is built from 16 residues. CDR1 and CDR2 (germline): ENHRY, SYGVKD. Trimming took off 0 bases at V and 2 bases at J, with 11 bases between the two ends. CDR3 DNA sequence: TGTGCCATCAGTGAGTCGGGAGCCGGTGCCTACAATGAGCAGTTCTTC. Protein product: CAISESGAGAYNEQFF.

The gene calls are TRBV7-9 and TRBJ1-1; possible D gene TRBD1, 5 bases. From germline, CDR1 is SEHNR and CDR2 FQNEAQ (reference sequence). The CDR3 is 14 amino acids. The V end lost 7 bases, the J end lost 4 bases, and 16 bases lay between the germline ends. Here the CDR3 reads CASTSGLRVTEAFF. CDR3 sequence (DNA): TGTGCCAGCACCTCGGGACTCCGGGTCACTGAAGCTTTCTTT.

This clone was observed a single time. The chain links TRBV4-1 to TRBJ2-5, with a weak D call TRBD1 (6 bases). The CDR3 consists of 15 residues. Germline V gene sequence: CDR1 MGHRA, CDR2 YSYEKL. Trimming pared 3 bases from V and 2 bases from J, leaving 13 bases between. CDR3 protein: CASSHSPGAQETQYF. CDR3 DNA sequence: TGCGCCAGCAGCCACTCCCCAGGGGCTCAAGAGACCCAGTACTTC.